The entry that follows covers one TCR beta chain sequence. Its antigen is undetermined. The source of the sample is a study of response to subunit inactivated influenza vaccine. The study, taken as a whole, reports: It was the authors' suggestion that each seasonal influenza vaccination recruits few new T cells.

TCRdb called the RT-PCR reads again in MiXCR, with one record for every CDR3 protein. The profile shows about 620,000 distinct CDR3 sequences, over 9.5% of them singletons. Trimming took off 4 bases at V and 2 bases at J, with 18 bases between the two ends. This CDR3 comprises 17 residues. Germline V lookup: CDR1 SGHAT, CDR2 FQNNGV. This receptor was obtained from a middle-aged man who received an inactivated influenza vaccine. V and J are TRBV11-2 and TRBJ2-1; D perhaps matches TRBD2 (5 bases). The sample consisted of PBMCs from blood, taken on the day of vaccination. The CDR3 coding sequence is TGTGCCAGCAGCTCAGAAGCCAGAGGGTGGGCCTACAATGAGCAGTTCTTC. Amino acids: CASSSEARGWAYNEQFF.